These T cell receptor beta chains were read from a single sample in a study of molecular identifiers for immune sequencing clone quantification. In TCRdb, the PCR reads were re-called with MiXCR into one record per CDR3 protein. Among around 43,000 distinct CDR3 sequences listed, roughly 21% were seen once. The source material was naive CD8+ T cells from blood, with Jurkat cell RNA spiked in. These receptors came from a human donor in good health. Some libraries in this study had Jurkat cell RNA spiked in. CDR3s include the opening cysteine and the closing phenylalanine or tryptophan. Each record gives: clone size, V gene, D gene, J gene, CDR3 DNA, CDR3 protein. D genes are given only for firm matches. The listing skips clone size in some rows; elsewhere it reads once, few, many or a size class.

clone_size: many; v_call: TRBV5-1; d_call: TRBD2; j_call: TRBJ2-7; cdr3_nt: TGCGCCAGCAGCTTGGAGGCGGGAGGGCCCCACGAGCAGTACTTC; cdr3_aa: CASSLEAGGPHEQYF
clone_size: many; v_call: TRBV7-2; d_call: TRBD2; j_call: TRBJ2-5; cdr3_nt: TGTGCCAGCAGCTTATCCCGCTGGCGGGAGGGCCAAGAGACCCAGTACTTC; cdr3_aa: CASSLSRWREGQETQYF
clone_size: many; v_call: TRBV2; d_call: NA; j_call: TRBJ2-7; cdr3_nt: TGTGCCAGCAGCGAGGCAGGGGGGTCCCTCCACGAGCAGTACTTC; cdr3_aa: CASSEAGGSLHEQYF
clone_size: many; v_call: TRBV9; d_call: NA; j_call: TRBJ1-5; cdr3_nt: TGTGCCAGCAGCGTAGACGAGGGGACCGGTCAGCCCCAGCATTTT; cdr3_aa: CASSVDEGTGQPQHF
clone_size: many; v_call: TRBV30; d_call: TRBD2; j_call: TRBJ2-1; cdr3_nt: TGTGCCTGGAGTGCTGCGGGAGGGTACAATGAGCAGTTCTTC; cdr3_aa: CAWSAAGGYNEQFF
clone_size: NA; v_call: TRBV7-9; d_call: NA; j_call: TRBJ2-3; cdr3_nt: TGTGCCAGCATCAGTACTAGCACAGATACGCAGTATTTT; cdr3_aa: CASISTSTDTQYF
clone_size: many; v_call: TRBV4-3; d_call: TRBD2; j_call: TRBJ2-7; cdr3_nt: TGCGCCAGCAGCCAAGATCGGCCTAGCGGGATTTACGAGCAGTACTTC; cdr3_aa: CASSQDRPSGIYEQYF
clone_size: many; v_call: TRBV20-1; d_call: TRBD2; j_call: TRBJ2-3; cdr3_nt: TGCAGTGCTACGCCTAGCGGGGGGGGCACAGATACGCAGTATTTT; cdr3_aa: CSATPSGGGTDTQYF
clone_size: many; v_call: TRBV5-4; d_call: TRBD2; j_call: TRBJ2-7; cdr3_nt: TGTGCCAGCAGCCCTGAGACTAGCGGGACCTACGAGCAGTACTTC; cdr3_aa: CASSPETSGTYEQYF
clone_size: many; v_call: TRBV27; d_call: NA; j_call: TRBJ2-2; cdr3_nt: TGTGCCAGCAGTTTAATGGCGGGGATCTACACCGGGGAGCTGTTTTTT; cdr3_aa: CASSLMAGIYTGELFF
clone_size: NA; v_call: TRBV7-3; d_call: NA; j_call: TRBJ2-3; cdr3_nt: TGTGCCAGCAGCTTAGATTTTGGGGGAGGCCCGGGAGATACGCAGTATTTT; cdr3_aa: CASSLDFGGGPGDTQYF
clone_size: many; v_call: TRBV28; d_call: NA; j_call: TRBJ2-7; cdr3_nt: TGTGCCAGCAGTTTAACGGGCCACTCCTACGAGCAGTACTTC; cdr3_aa: CASSLTGHSYEQYF
clone_size: many; v_call: TRBV20-1; d_call: NA; j_call: TRBJ1-1; cdr3_nt: TGCAGTGTTATCCTCATGAACACTGAAGCTTTCTTT; cdr3_aa: CSVILMNTEAFF
clone_size: many; v_call: TRBV6-5; d_call: NA; j_call: TRBJ1-1; cdr3_nt: TGTGCCAGCAGCGTGGGTTTCGAAGTCTTCTTT; cdr3_aa: CASSVGFEVFF
clone_size: many; v_call: TRBV11-2; d_call: NA; j_call: TRBJ2-3; cdr3_nt: TGTGCCAGCAGCTTAGATCTGGGCAGCACAGATACGCAGTATTTT; cdr3_aa: CASSLDLGSTDTQYF
clone_size: many; v_call: TRBV7-6; d_call: NA; j_call: TRBJ1-5; cdr3_nt: TGTGCCAGCAGCTTAGGGGCTTGGGGTAGCAATCAGCCCCAGCATTTT; cdr3_aa: CASSLGAWGSNQPQHF
clone_size: many; v_call: TRBV4-1; d_call: TRBD1; j_call: TRBJ1-3; cdr3_nt: TGCGCCAGCAGCCAAGACGGGACAGGATACTCTGGAAACACCATATATTTT; cdr3_aa: CASSQDGTGYSGNTIYF
clone_size: many; v_call: TRBV9; d_call: TRBD1; j_call: TRBJ2-3; cdr3_nt: TGTGCCAGCAGCAAAACAGGGGGAGCCCCAGATACGCAGTATTTT; cdr3_aa: CASSKTGGAPDTQYF
clone_size: many; v_call: TRBV4-1; d_call: TRBD1; j_call: TRBJ2-7; cdr3_nt: TGCGCCAGCAGCCAAGAAACAGGGGGCTTCTACGAGCAGTACTTC; cdr3_aa: CASSQETGGFYEQYF
clone_size: many; v_call: TRBV7-2; d_call: NA; j_call: TRBJ2-1; cdr3_nt: TGTGCCAGCAGGACGGACGGATACAATGAGCAGTTCTTC; cdr3_aa: CASRTDGYNEQFF
clone_size: many; v_call: TRBV12-3/TRBV12-4; d_call: NA; j_call: TRBJ2-3; cdr3_nt: TGTGCCAGCAGCCGTACCCAGGGCGCAGATACGCAGTATTTT; cdr3_aa: CASSRTQGADTQYF
clone_size: many; v_call: TRBV4-3; d_call: NA; j_call: TRBJ2-3; cdr3_nt: TGCGCCAGCAGCCAAAGCCCAGGACAAATCAGCACAGATACGCAGTATTTT; cdr3_aa: CASSQSPGQISTDTQYF
clone_size: many; v_call: TRBV7-2; d_call: TRBD2; j_call: TRBJ2-3; cdr3_nt: TGTGCCAGCGCGGGGGGACTAGGAGCCACAGATACGCAGTATTTT; cdr3_aa: CASAGGLGATDTQYF
clone_size: many; v_call: TRBV5-6; d_call: NA; j_call: TRBJ2-1; cdr3_nt: TGTGCCAGCAGCTGGGGTGGGGCCAATGAGCAGTTCTTC; cdr3_aa: CASSWGGANEQFF
clone_size: many; v_call: TRBV6-6; d_call: NA; j_call: TRBJ1-1; cdr3_nt: TGTGCCAGCAGTTATCCTGGGCCGAGCGCTGAAGCTTTCTTT; cdr3_aa: CASSYPGPSAEAFF
clone_size: NA; v_call: TRBV5-1; d_call: TRBD2; j_call: TRBJ2-1; cdr3_nt: TGCGCCAGCAGCCGCGGGGGGGACAGCTCCTACAATGAGCAGTTCTTC; cdr3_aa: CASSRGGDSSYNEQFF
clone_size: many; v_call: TRBV13; d_call: TRBD1; j_call: TRBJ2-5; cdr3_nt: TGTGCCAGCAGCTTAGGCCCCGGGACAGGGCGGGGAGAGACCCAGTACTTC; cdr3_aa: CASSLGPGTGRGETQYF
clone_size: many; v_call: TRBV12-3/TRBV12-4; d_call: TRBD1; j_call: TRBJ1-1; cdr3_nt: TGTGCCAGCAGGGGGGACAGAAACACAGAAGTCTTCTTT; cdr3_aa: CASRGDRNTEVFF
clone_size: many; v_call: TRBV29-1; d_call: NA; j_call: TRBJ1-1; cdr3_nt: TGCAGCGTTGAGGGGATGGACACATCGAACACTGAAGCTTTCTTT; cdr3_aa: CSVEGMDTSNTEAFF
clone_size: many; v_call: TRBV28; d_call: TRBD1; j_call: TRBJ2-3; cdr3_nt: TGTGCCAGCAGTCACCGGGACAGAAGAAGAAAAGATACGCAGTATTTT; cdr3_aa: CASSHRDRRRKDTQYF
clone_size: many; v_call: TRBV19; d_call: TRBD2; j_call: TRBJ2-7; cdr3_nt: TGTGCCAGTAGTCTCGGGACTAGCTACGAGCAGTACTTC; cdr3_aa: CASSLGTSYEQYF
clone_size: many; v_call: TRBV12-3/TRBV12-4; d_call: NA; j_call: TRBJ1-5; cdr3_nt: TGTGCCAGCAGGGAAGCAGGATATAGCAATCAGCCCCAGCATTTT; cdr3_aa: CASREAGYSNQPQHF
clone_size: NA; v_call: TRBV7-2; d_call: NA; j_call: TRBJ2-6; cdr3_nt: TGTGCCAGCAGTCGTATCGACAGGACGACCAACGTCCTGACTTTC; cdr3_aa: CASSRIDRTTNVLTF
clone_size: many; v_call: TRBV30; d_call: NA; j_call: TRBJ1-1; cdr3_nt: TGTGCCTGGGCAGCCAACACTGAAGCTTTCTTT; cdr3_aa: CAWAANTEAFF
clone_size: many; v_call: TRBV19; d_call: NA; j_call: TRBJ2-3; cdr3_nt: TGTGCCAGTAGTATAGCGTGGCAGGCGAGGGGCACAGATACGCAGTATTTT; cdr3_aa: CASSIAWQARGTDTQYF
clone_size: many; v_call: TRBV2; d_call: TRBD1; j_call: TRBJ1-1; cdr3_nt: TGTGCCAGCAGTGAAGGACAGGGGAACACTGAAGCTTTCTTT; cdr3_aa: CASSEGQGNTEAFF
clone_size: many; v_call: TRBV12-5; d_call: NA; j_call: TRBJ2-3; cdr3_nt: TGTGCTAGTGGTACCGGACACCAAACTAGCACAGATACGCAGTATTTT; cdr3_aa: CASGTGHQTSTDTQYF
clone_size: many; v_call: TRBV12-3/TRBV12-4; d_call: NA; j_call: TRBJ2-5; cdr3_nt: TGTGCCAGCAGTTTATATCTTGAGACCCAGTACTTC; cdr3_aa: CASSLYLETQYF
clone_size: many; v_call: TRBV27; d_call: TRBD2; j_call: TRBJ2-3; cdr3_nt: TGTGCCAGCAGTGAGGGACTAGCGGGAGCAGATACGCAGTATTTT; cdr3_aa: CASSEGLAGADTQYF
clone_size: many; v_call: TRBV6-2/TRBV6-3; d_call: TRBD1; j_call: TRBJ1-1; cdr3_nt: TGTGCCAGCAATTCAATCCCGGGACAGGGATTCACTGTAGCTTTCTTT; cdr3_aa: CASNSIPGQGFTVAFF
clone_size: NA; v_call: TRBV7-9; d_call: NA; j_call: TRBJ2-1; cdr3_nt: TGCGCCAGCAGCCCCCGCCCCGACATCTCCTACAATGAGCAGTTCTTC; cdr3_aa: CASSPRPDISYNEQFF
clone_size: many; v_call: TRBV6-5; d_call: NA; j_call: TRBJ2-1; cdr3_nt: TGTGCCAGCAGTTTAGGATCTAGTGGTGAGCAGTTCTTC; cdr3_aa: CASSLGSSGEQFF
clone_size: many; v_call: TRBV6-2/TRBV6-3; d_call: TRBD1; j_call: TRBJ2-2; cdr3_nt: TGTGCCAGCAGTCCTTGGACAGGGGCGGGAACCGGGGAGCTGTTTTTT; cdr3_aa: CASSPWTGAGTGELFF
clone_size: many; v_call: TRBV7-9; d_call: NA; j_call: TRBJ2-1; cdr3_nt: TGTGCCAGCAGCCCCCCGGGACAAAACAATGAGCAGTTCTTC; cdr3_aa: CASSPPGQNNEQFF
clone_size: many; v_call: TRBV4-3; d_call: NA; j_call: TRBJ2-1; cdr3_nt: TGCGCCAGCAGCCAAACAAGGGACAATGAGCAGTTCTTC; cdr3_aa: CASSQTRDNEQFF
clone_size: many; v_call: TRBV7-9; d_call: TRBD2; j_call: TRBJ2-3; cdr3_nt: TGTGCCAGCAGCTTAGAGGGACTAGCGGACACAGATACGCAGTATTTT; cdr3_aa: CASSLEGLADTDTQYF
clone_size: many; v_call: TRBV5-4; d_call: TRBD2; j_call: TRBJ2-1; cdr3_nt: TGTGCCTGGCGGGGGGACTCCTACAATGAGCAGTTCTTC; cdr3_aa: CAWRGDSYNEQFF
clone_size: many; v_call: TRBV6-5; d_call: NA; j_call: TRBJ2-3; cdr3_nt: TGTGCCAGCATCGGCAGCTCTAGCACAGATACGCAGTATTTT; cdr3_aa: CASIGSSSTDTQYF
clone_size: many; v_call: TRBV19; d_call: NA; j_call: TRBJ1-1; cdr3_nt: TGTGCCAGTAGTATAAGGGGTCCTGGGACTGAAGCTTTCTTT; cdr3_aa: CASSIRGPGTEAFF
clone_size: many; v_call: TRBV19; d_call: TRBD1; j_call: TRBJ2-1; cdr3_nt: TGTGCCAGTAGTATAGCTCCAGGGGGTTGGAATGAGCAGTTCTTC; cdr3_aa: CASSIAPGGWNEQFF
clone_size: many; v_call: TRBV5-4; d_call: NA; j_call: TRBJ1-3; cdr3_nt: TGTGCCAGCAGCTTGGGCACCTCTGGAAACACCATATATTTT; cdr3_aa: CASSLGTSGNTIYF
clone_size: few; v_call: TRBV7-9; d_call: TRBD2; j_call: TRBJ2-5; cdr3_nt: TGTGCCAGCAGCGCTGCGGAGGGACTAGCGAAGCGAGAGACCCAGTACTTC; cdr3_aa: CASSAAEGLAKRETQYF
clone_size: many; v_call: TRBV4-1; d_call: NA; j_call: TRBJ1-2; cdr3_nt: TGCGCCAGCAGCCAAGCTACCGGGACGTCTAATGGCTACACCTTC; cdr3_aa: CASSQATGTSNGYTF
clone_size: many; v_call: TRBV5-1; d_call: NA; j_call: TRBJ2-7; cdr3_nt: TGCGCCAGCAGCTTGGCTGACGGCGGATACTACGAGCAGTACTTC; cdr3_aa: CASSLADGGYYEQYF
clone_size: many; v_call: TRBV7-2; d_call: TRBD2; j_call: TRBJ2-1; cdr3_nt: TGTGCCAGCCGCTACGGGTCAGGACTAGCGCCTTCCTACAATGAGCAGTTCTTC; cdr3_aa: CASRYGSGLAPSYNEQFF
clone_size: NA; v_call: TRBV20-1; d_call: NA; j_call: TRBJ2-7; cdr3_nt: TGCAGTGCTGGGGATTGGCGGGACAGCTCGATTTACGAGCAGTACTTC; cdr3_aa: CSAGDWRDSSIYEQYF
clone_size: many; v_call: TRBV6-2/TRBV6-3; d_call: TRBD1; j_call: TRBJ1-5; cdr3_nt: TGTGCCACCCGGGCCGGGACAGGGATTTTTCAGCCCCAGCATTTT; cdr3_aa: CATRAGTGIFQPQHF
clone_size: many; v_call: TRBV4-3; d_call: NA; j_call: TRBJ2-5; cdr3_nt: TGCGCCAGCAGCCAAGTGTGGGACTCCTCGGAGACCCAGTACTTC; cdr3_aa: CASSQVWDSSETQYF
clone_size: NA; v_call: TRBV24-1; d_call: NA; j_call: TRBJ2-3; cdr3_nt: TGTGCCACCAGTGCCGAGGCCCCAAGCGCAGATACGCAGTATTTT; cdr3_aa: CATSAEAPSADTQYF
clone_size: NA; v_call: TRBV19; d_call: NA; j_call: TRBJ1-5; cdr3_nt: TGTGCCAGTAGTGCGACCCCATCGGGCAATCAGCCCCAGCATTTT; cdr3_aa: CASSATPSGNQPQHF